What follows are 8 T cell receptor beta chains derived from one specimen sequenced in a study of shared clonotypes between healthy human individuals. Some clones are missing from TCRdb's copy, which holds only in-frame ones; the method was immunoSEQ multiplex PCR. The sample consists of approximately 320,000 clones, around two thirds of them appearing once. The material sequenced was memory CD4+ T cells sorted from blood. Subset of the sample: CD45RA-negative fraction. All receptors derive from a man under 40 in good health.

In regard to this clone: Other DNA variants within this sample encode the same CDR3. The CDR3 sequence: CATGDRGYGYTF. Here the CDR3 DNA reads TGTGCCACCGGGGACAGGGGGTATGGCTACACCTTC. This chain joins TRBV28 and TRBJ1-2; 11 bases agree with TRBD1. The germline V gene has CDR1 MDHEN and CDR2 SYDVKM. The trim removed 10 bases at V and 5 bases at J, leaving 3 bases unmatched. This CDR3 has 12 amino acids.

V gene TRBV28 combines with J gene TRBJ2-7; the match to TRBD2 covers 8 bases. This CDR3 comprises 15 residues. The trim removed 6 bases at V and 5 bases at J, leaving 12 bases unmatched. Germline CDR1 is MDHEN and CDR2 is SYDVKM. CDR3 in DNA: TGTGCCAGCAGCCCGAGTCGGGGGGGACTCCACGAGCAGTACTTC. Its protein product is CASSPSRGGLHEQYF.

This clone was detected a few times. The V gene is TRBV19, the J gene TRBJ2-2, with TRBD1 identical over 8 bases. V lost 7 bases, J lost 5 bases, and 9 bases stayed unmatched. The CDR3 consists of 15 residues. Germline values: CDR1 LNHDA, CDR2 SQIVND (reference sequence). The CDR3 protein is CASNPVQGATGELFF. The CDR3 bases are TGTGCCAGTAACCCTGTCCAGGGGGCAACCGGGGAGCTGTTTTTT.

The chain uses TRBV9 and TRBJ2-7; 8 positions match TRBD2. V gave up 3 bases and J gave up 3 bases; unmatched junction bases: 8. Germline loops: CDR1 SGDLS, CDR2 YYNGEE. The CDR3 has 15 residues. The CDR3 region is CASSGGLARNYEQYF. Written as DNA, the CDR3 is TGTGCCAGCAGCGGAGGACTAGCTAGAAACTACGAGCAGTACTTC.

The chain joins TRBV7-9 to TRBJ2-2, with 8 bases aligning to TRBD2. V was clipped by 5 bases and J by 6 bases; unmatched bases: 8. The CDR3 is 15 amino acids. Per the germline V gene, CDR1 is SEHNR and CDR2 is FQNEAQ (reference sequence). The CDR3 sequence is CASSPRTSRAGELFF. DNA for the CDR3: TGTGCCAGCAGCCCTAGGACTAGCAGGGCCGGGGAGCTGTTTTTT.

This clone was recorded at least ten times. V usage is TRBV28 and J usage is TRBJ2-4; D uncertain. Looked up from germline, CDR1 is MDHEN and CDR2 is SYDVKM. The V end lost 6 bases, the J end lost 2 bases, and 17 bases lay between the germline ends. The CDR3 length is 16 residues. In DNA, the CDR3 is TGTGCCAGCAGCCTTGGAGCAGGTTTATCCAAAAACATTCAGTACTTC. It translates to CASSLGAGLSKNIQYF.

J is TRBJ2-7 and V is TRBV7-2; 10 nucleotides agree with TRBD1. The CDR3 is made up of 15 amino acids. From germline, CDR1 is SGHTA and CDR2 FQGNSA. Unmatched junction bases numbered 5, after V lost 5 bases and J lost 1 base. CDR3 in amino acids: CASSPRDRGSYEQYF. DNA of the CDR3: TGTGCCAGCAGCCCGAGGGACAGGGGATCCTACGAGCAGTACTTC.

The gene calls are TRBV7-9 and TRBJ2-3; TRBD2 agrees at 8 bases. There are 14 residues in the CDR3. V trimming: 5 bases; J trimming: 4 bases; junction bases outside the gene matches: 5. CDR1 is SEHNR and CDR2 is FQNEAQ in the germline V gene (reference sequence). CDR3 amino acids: CASSPSSGADTQYF. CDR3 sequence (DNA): TGTGCCAGCAGCCCGAGTAGCGGGGCAGATACGCAGTATTTT.